This TCR beta chain was recorded in a study of blood T cell repertoires in COVID-19. Study overall: The samples span acute and convalescent COVID-19 from the United States, Italy and Spain. Sample material is recorded as cDNA or gDNA derived from T cells, B-cell-depleted T cells, or PBMCs.

V was trimmed by 0 bases and J by 5 bases, leaving 11 bases between them. The CDR3 loop spans 14 amino acids. In germline, CDR1 is SGDLS, CDR2 YYNGEE. Original methodology: Scientists estimated how many nucleated cells there were by amplifying reference gene primers. Clones were sequenced by immunoSEQ multiplex PCR, and TCRdb holds only the in-frame ones, with some missing. V, J and clone size reflect that table, while D and trimming were determined from the DNA. The sample includes about 140,000 clones, approximately 90% of them seen just once. The rearrangement uses TRBV9 and TRBJ2-5; tentative D call: TRBD2 (6 bases). The sequence was obtained from a human donor in a cohort sampled during active COVID-19. The sample taken for sequencing was peripheral blood. The CDR3 sequence is CASSVATSWETQYF. The CDR3 DNA reads TGTGCCAGCAGCGTAGCTACTAGCTGGGAGACCCAGTACTTC.